These 14 T cell receptor beta chains originate from one sample sequenced in a study of post-analysis software for immune sequencing data (dated by TCRdb to the mid-2010s). These receptors lack a known antigen. Overall results and qualifications from the work: Patients showed significantly higher frequencies than controls for about five TRBV segments, among them TRBV5-6, TRBV5-1 and TRBV20-1.

Receptor amplification or capture employed PCR. For sequencing, an Illumina HiSeq 2500 was employed. Unique molecular identifiers were incorporated into TCR beta cDNA libraries to reduce PCR and sequencing biases. Using fastp at Q25 and MiXCR, TCRdb reprocessed the public reads and kept productive beta chains. Entries that share a CDR3 protein sequence are merged under the most common genes and DNA. This sample has approximately 460,000 distinct CDR3 sequences in its table, and roughly 45% of those were observed once. The biggest ten clones account for 9% to 14% of the sample. The sequenced material came from blood. The source is a girl aged 10 to 17 with multiple sclerosis.

The rearrangement joins TRBV20-1 to TRBJ2-5, with TRBD2 identical over 11 bases. The CDR3 has 14 residues. Germline values: CDR1 DFQATT, CDR2 SNEGSKA (reference sequence). The trim removed 4 bases at V and 3 bases at J, leaving 4 bases unmatched. Here the CDR3 DNA reads TGCAGTGCTACCCCGACTAGCGGGGAAGAGACCCAGTACTTC. This translates into CSATPTSGEETQYF.

CDR3 residues: CASSLLQENTGELFF. The CDR3 DNA sequence: TGCGCCAGCAGCTTGTTACAGGAGAACACCGGGGAGCTGTTTTTT. The chain employs TRBV5-1 and TRBJ2-2; tentatively, D is TRBD1 (5 bases). Germline V CDR1 and CDR2: SGHRS, YFSETQ. This CDR3 region has 15 residues. Trimming cost V 1 base and J 1 base, with 8 bases left between them.

V usage is TRBV4-2 and J usage is TRBJ2-2; a possible D gene is TRBD2 (6 bases). The CDR3 length is 16 residues. Germline lookup yields CDR1 LGHNA and CDR2 YNFKEQ. V lost 1 base and J 0 bases, leaving 9 bases between the germline ends. The CDR3 sequence is CASSQGRTTNTGELFF. The CDR3 nucleotides are TGTGCCAGCAGCCAAGGTCGGACTACGAACACCGGGGAGCTGTTTTTT.

This clonotype was detected only a few times. The rearrangement joins TRBV10-3 to TRBJ2-3; 8 nucleotides line up with TRBD1. Trimming at V came to 0 bases and at J to 7 bases, leaving 12 bases not matched to a gene. There are 17 residues in the CDR3. Germline CDR1 and CDR2: ENHRY and SYGVKD. The CDR3 reads CAISESWKTGTGNTQYF. For the CDR3, the DNA is TGTGCCATCAGTGAGTCGTGGAAAACCGGGACAGGAAATACGCAGTATTTT.

The chain has TRBV30 and TRBJ1-1; no definite D call. The V gene lost 3 bases and the J gene lost 1 base, with 9 bases spanning the gap. The germline CDR1 and CDR2 sequences are GTSNPN and SVGIG (reference sequence). The CDR3 has 13 amino acids. DNA for the CDR3: TGTGCCTGGAGGATCGGCGCGAACACTGAAGCTTTCTTT. It codes for CAWRIGANTEAFF.

The chain uses TRBV10-3 and TRBJ2-7; 10 bases agree with TRBD2. V shed 4 bases, J shed 4 bases, and the junction held 7 bases outside the gene matches. Looked up from germline, CDR1 is ENHRY and CDR2 is SYGVKD. The CDR3 extends over 15 amino acids. CDR3 DNA: TGTGCCATCAGTGGTAGCGGGAGGATAGGGTACGAGCAGTACTTC. It translates to CAISGSGRIGYEQYF.

The chain couples TRBV15 to TRBJ2-7; 9 nucleotides agree with TRBD2. Germline CDR1 LNHNV, CDR2 YYDKDF (reference sequence). This CDR3 spans 15 amino acids. J lost 3 bases, V lost 0 bases, and 3 bases had no gene match. The CDR3 region is CATSRELAGFYEQYF. CDR3 coding DNA: TGTGCCACCAGCAGAGAACTAGCGGGTTTCTACGAGCAGTACTTC.

Here the CDR3 DNA reads TGCGCCAGCAGCTTGGTCGTGGGGAGGTCCTATGGCTACACCTTC. Its protein is CASSLVVGRSYGYTF. The chain couples TRBV5-1 to TRBJ1-2; no firm D call. Germline V CDR1 and CDR2: SGHRS, YFSETQ. The CDR3 extends over 15 amino acids. V dropped 0 bases and J dropped 4 bases, with 13 bases sitting between them.

The chain combines TRBV6-2 or TRBV6-3 with TRBJ2-7; 10 bases agree with TRBD1. CDR1 MNHEY and CDR2 SVGEGT come from the germline V gene. The trim removed 6 bases at V and 1 base at J, leaving 6 bases unmatched. The CDR3 totals 15 residues. CDR3 sequence: CASRDPGQGSYEQYF. DNA for the CDR3: TGTGCCAGCAGGGACCCGGGACAGGGGTCCTACGAGCAGTACTTC.

V usage is TRBV7-2 and J usage is TRBJ2-5; tentative D call: TRBD1 (5 bases). The V gene's germline CDR1 is SGHTA and CDR2 FQGNSA. Trimming removed 5 bases from V and 2 bases from J, with 12 bases in between. This CDR3 has 14 residues. CDR3 nucleotides: TGTGCCAGCAGCCCAGGACACTTACAAGAGACCCAGTACTTC. It yields the protein CASSPGHLQETQYF. The whole variable domain, filled in from reference TRBV7-2 and TRBJ2-5, reads GAGVSQSPSNKVTEKGKDVELRCDPISGHTALYWYRQSLGQGLEFLIYFQGNSAPDKSGLPSDRFSAERTGGSVSTLTIQRTQQEDSAVYLCASSPGHLQETQYFGPGTRLLVL.

V is TRBV4-1 and J is TRBJ2-6; D may correspond to TRBD1 or TRBD2 (5 bases each). V gave up 5 bases and J gave up 2 bases, with 10 bases separating them. This CDR3 contains 15 residues. CDR1 MGHRA and CDR2 YSYEKL come from the germline V gene. CDR3 sequence: CASSYGTAGANVLTF. Here the CDR3 DNA reads TGCGCCAGCAGCTACGGGACGGCTGGGGCCAACGTCCTGACTTTC.

The table lists this clonotype with a few counts. This chain connects TRBV12-3 or TRBV12-4 to TRBJ1-2; 9 bases agree with TRBD1. J lost 6 bases, V lost 4 bases, and 6 bases had no gene match. This CDR3 contains 14 residues. In nucleotides, the CDR3 is TGTGCCAGCAGTTACCGGGACAGGGATAATGGCTACACCTTC. Translation gives CASSYRDRDNGYTF.

The gene calls are TRBV12-3 or TRBV12-4 and TRBJ2-7; D gene ambiguous. Deletions cut 6 bases from V and 7 bases from J, with 19 bases between. The CDR3 loop spans 14 amino acids. CDR3 sequence reads: CASSLSGPYTEQYF. Written as DNA, the CDR3 is TGTGCCAGCAGCCTAAGTGGACCCTATACTGAGCAGTACTTC.

The rearrangement uses TRBV29-1 and TRBJ2-5; the D is unclear. CDR3 length: 12 amino acids. Trimming stripped 3 bases from V and 4 bases from J, with 9 bases between. CDR1 and CDR2 (germline): SQVTM, ANQGSEA. The CDR3 sequence is CSVESSGETQYF. The CDR3 nucleotides are TGCAGCGTTGAGAGTAGTGGAGAGACCCAGTACTTC.